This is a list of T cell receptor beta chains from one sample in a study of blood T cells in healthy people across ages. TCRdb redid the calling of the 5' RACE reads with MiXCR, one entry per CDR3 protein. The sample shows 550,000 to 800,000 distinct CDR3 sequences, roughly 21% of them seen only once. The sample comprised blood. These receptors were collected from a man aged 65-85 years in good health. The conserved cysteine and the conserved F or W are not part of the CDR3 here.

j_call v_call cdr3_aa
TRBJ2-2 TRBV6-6 ASKEDANTGELF
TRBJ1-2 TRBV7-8 ASSLGGLQGPT
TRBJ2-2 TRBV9 ASGQGNTGELF
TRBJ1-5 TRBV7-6 ASSLGAPLGGQPQH
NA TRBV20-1 SASGLEAEGEQY
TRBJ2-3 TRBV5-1 ASSLSSGRRTDTQY
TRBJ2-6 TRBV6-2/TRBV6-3 ASSSRTSGTSGANVLT
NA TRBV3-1 ASSPSGNSYEQY
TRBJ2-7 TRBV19 ASSRRQSSYEQC
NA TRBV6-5 ASSIGPGIPNEQF
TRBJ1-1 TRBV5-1 ASSLYMNTGAF
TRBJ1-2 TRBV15 ATSRVEGEYGYT
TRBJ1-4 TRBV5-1 ASSSEAGGATNEKLF
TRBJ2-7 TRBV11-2 ASSPAGVDHEQY
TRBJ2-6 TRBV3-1 ASSQDFLGGTADSGANVLT
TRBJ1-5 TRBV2 ASSGEGGDNQPQH